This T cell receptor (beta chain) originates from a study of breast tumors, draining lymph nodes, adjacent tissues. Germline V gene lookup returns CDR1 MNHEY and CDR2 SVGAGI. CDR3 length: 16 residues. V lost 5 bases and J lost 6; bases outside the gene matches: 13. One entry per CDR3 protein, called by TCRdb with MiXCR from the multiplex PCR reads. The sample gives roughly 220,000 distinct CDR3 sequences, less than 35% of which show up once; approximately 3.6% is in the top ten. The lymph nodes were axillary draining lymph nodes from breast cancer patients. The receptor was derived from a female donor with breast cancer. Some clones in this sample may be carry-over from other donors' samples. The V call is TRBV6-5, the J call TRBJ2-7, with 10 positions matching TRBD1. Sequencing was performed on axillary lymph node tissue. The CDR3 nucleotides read TGTGCCAGCAGTGAATACCCGGGACAGGGGAACGTCGAGCAGTACTTC. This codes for CASSEYPGQGNVEQYF.